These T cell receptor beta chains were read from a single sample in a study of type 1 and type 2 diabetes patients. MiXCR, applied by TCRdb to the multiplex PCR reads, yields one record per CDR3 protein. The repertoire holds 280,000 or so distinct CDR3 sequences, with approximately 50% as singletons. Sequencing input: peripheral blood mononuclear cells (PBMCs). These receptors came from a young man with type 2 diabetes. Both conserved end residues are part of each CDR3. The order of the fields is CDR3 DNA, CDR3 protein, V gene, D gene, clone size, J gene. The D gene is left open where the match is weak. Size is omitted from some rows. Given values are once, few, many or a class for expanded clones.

TGTGCCAGCAGCTTAGGAGGAAGAGGAGATACGCAGTATTTT | CASSLGGRGDTQYF | TRBV7-8 | . | few | TRBJ2-3
TGCAGTGCTAGAGATCCGGCTAGCGGGTTTGATGAGCAGTTCTTC | CSARDPASGFDEQFF | TRBV20-1 | TRBD2 | . | TRBJ2-1
TGTGCCAGCAGCTCAGTTCACAGTCAAGAGACCCAGTACTTC | CASSSVHSQETQYF | TRBV7-2 | . | . | TRBJ2-5
TGTGCCAGCGGGGAAGGACTAGCGGGAGGCCCGAGCTCCTACGAGCAGTACTTC | CASGEGLAGGPSSYEQYF | TRBV6-1 | TRBD2 | . | TRBJ2-7
TGCAGCCTATTAAACATACCCCACGACTACGAGCAGTACTTC | CSLLNIPHDYEQYF | TRBV20-1 | . | . | TRBJ2-7
TGTGCCATCAGTGCCGGGGGTCGTCGCGAGCAGTACTTC | CAISAGGRREQYF | TRBV10-3 | . | . | TRBJ2-7
TGTGCCAGCAGCGTGGAAAATGAGCAGTTCTTC | CASSVENEQFF | TRBV5-1 | . | . | TRBJ2-1
TGTGCCAGCAGCTCCTTAGCGGGGGCTAGCACAGATACGCAGTATTTT | CASSSLAGASTDTQYF | TRBV7-2 | TRBD2 | . | TRBJ2-3
TGTGCCAGCAGTGAACTTGCCGGCAAATACGAGCAGTACTTC | CASSELAGKYEQYF | TRBV6-5 | . | . | TRBJ2-7
TGTGCCAGCGGGGAGAACACCGGGGAGCTGTTTTTT | CASGENTGELFF | TRBV4-2 | . | . | TRBJ2-2
TGTGCCAGTAGTATAGATCCCACCAACGCCTTCTTT | CASSIDPTNAFF | TRBV19 | . | once | TRBJ1-1
TGTGCCAGCGGGCTTCCCTACCTCTCCTACGAGCAGTACTTC | CASGLPYLSYEQYF | TRBV7-3 | . | . | TRBJ2-7
TGTGCCAGCAGCCCCCGGCGGGGAGGGAACACTGAAGCTTTCTTT | CASSPRRGGNTEAFF | TRBV7-2 | . | . | TRBJ1-1
TGTGCCAGTAGTAAGACAGTAACGACCTACGAGCAGTACTTC | CASSKTVTTYEQYF | TRBV19 | . | . | TRBJ2-7
TGTGCCAGCAGCTTTCAGGGGGAGCGCTCCTATAATTCACCCCTCCACTTT | CASSFQGERSYNSPLHF | TRBV7-2 | TRBD1 | . | TRBJ1-6
TGTGCCAGCAGCGACACGGGACTAGCATCAAGTGAGCAGTTCTTC | CASSDTGLASSEQFF | TRBV9 | TRBD2 | few | TRBJ2-1
TGCAGTGCTATTAAAGCGGAAGAGACCCAGTACTTC | CSAIKAEETQYF | TRBV20-1 | . | . | TRBJ2-5
TGTGCCAGCAGCGCTATATCGGACGAGCACTGCGAGCAGTACTTC | CASSAISDEHCEQYF | TRBV11-2 | . | . | TRBJ2-7
TGTGCCAGCAGTTTAGTCCTCTCGGCGAGTTCACCCCTCCACTTT | CASSLVLSASSPLHF | TRBV12-3/TRBV12-4 | . | . | TRBJ1-6
TGTGCCAGCAGTTTGGAGGGAGCCAGCGACGAGCAGTACTTC | CASSLEGASDEQYF | TRBV28 | . | once | TRBJ2-7
TGTGCCAGTAGTATGCTGGAAGGGGGACGAAATGAGCAGTTCTTC | CASSMLEGGRNEQFF | TRBV19 | . | few | TRBJ2-1
TGCGCCAGCAGTGAGACGGGACTAGCGCCTGGTCGGCAGTTCTTC | CASSETGLAPGRQFF | TRBV10-1 | TRBD2 | . | TRBJ2-1
TGTGCCAGCAGCTCGGGATCAGACACTGAAGCTTTCTTT | CASSSGSDTEAFF | TRBV7-3 | . | . | TRBJ1-1
TGTGCCAGCAGTTTATCCAGGGGGCAGGACAATGAGCAGTTCTTC | CASSLSRGQDNEQFF | TRBV27 | TRBD1 | . | TRBJ2-1
TGCAGTGCTAGAGTCGAGGGTGGGATTTACGAGCAGTACTTC | CSARVEGGIYEQYF | TRBV20-1 | . | . | TRBJ2-7
TGCAGTGCTAGGGGAGGGAGGGGGCGAACTGAAGCTTTCTTT | CSARGGRGRTEAFF | TRBV20-1 | TRBD1 | . | TRBJ1-1
TGTGCCAGCAGTTTCGGTCCCGCAGGGAAAGTGGGTTCACCCCTCCACTTT | CASSFGPAGKVGSPLHF | TRBV6-5 | . | . | TRBJ1-6
TGTGCCAGTAGTATATCTGTTGGCGGGACATTCTACGAGCAGTACTTC | CASSISVGGTFYEQYF | TRBV19 | . | . | TRBJ2-7
TGTGCCAGCAGCTCCCACAGGGGGTTGGGGACCCAGTACTTC | CASSSHRGLGTQYF | TRBV7-2 | TRBD1 | . | TRBJ2-5
TGTGCCAGCAGCCGCCGAGACGATCAAGAGACCCAGTACTTC | CASSRRDDQETQYF | TRBV9 | . | . | TRBJ2-5
TGTGCCAGCAGCTTAGGGAGAGGAACAAACACCGGGGAGCTGTTTTTT | CASSLGRGTNTGELFF | TRBV7-2 | . | . | TRBJ2-2
TGCAGTGCTAGAGACAGGGGCACGGAAGCTTTCTTT | CSARDRGTEAFF | TRBV20-1 | . | . | TRBJ1-1
TGCAGTGCTAGAGATAGGGGCCAGGTTTACGGCGGGAGAAGTGACGAGCAGTACTTC | CSARDRGQVYGGRSDEQYF | TRBV20-1 | TRBD2 | . | TRBJ2-7
TGCGCCAGCAGCCCGAGCTCTAATGAAAAACTGTTTTTT | CASSPSSNEKLFF | TRBV5-1 | . | . | TRBJ1-4
TGTGCCTTAGGGACAGGGACCAACATGAACACTGAAGCTTTCTTT | CALGTGTNMNTEAFF | TRBV10-3 | TRBD1 | . | TRBJ1-1
TGCGCCAGCAGCTTGGCCGCAGCGAATGAGCAGTTCTTC | CASSLAAANEQFF | TRBV5-1 | . | . | TRBJ2-1
TGCAGCGTAGCGGCCGAGAACACCGGGGAGCTGTTTTTT | CSVAAENTGELFF | TRBV29-1 | . | . | TRBJ2-2
TGTGCCAGCAGCTTCTCGGGGGCGTCTAGAGAAAAACTGTTTTTT | CASSFSGASREKLFF | TRBV7-8 | . | few | TRBJ1-4
TGTGCCAGCAGTTTATTGTCCAACAGTCGATTCGGCTACACCTTC | CASSLLSNSRFGYTF | TRBV28 | . | . | TRBJ1-2
TGTGCCACCAGCAGATGGCCAGAAGGGGACTATGGCTACACCTTC | CATSRWPEGDYGYTF | TRBV15 | . | many | TRBJ1-2
TGTGCCAGTAGTCCACAGGGGGCGATGGATGGCTACACCTTC | CASSPQGAMDGYTF | TRBV19 | TRBD1 | few | TRBJ1-2
TGTGCCAGCAGGCTAGGGACAGGGGGCGGCCACGAGCAGTACTTC | CASRLGTGGGHEQYF | TRBV6-6 | TRBD1 | few | TRBJ2-7
TGCGCCAGCAGTGATGGGAACGATGAAAAACTGTTTTTT | CASSDGNDEKLFF | TRBV25-1 | . | . | TRBJ1-4
TGTGCCTGGAGCACAGGGGAAAATCAGCCCCAGCATTTT | CAWSTGENQPQHF | TRBV30 | TRBD1 | . | TRBJ1-5
TGTGCCAGCAGTCCCACTAGCGGGAGGTTGGTCGAGCAGTACTTC | CASSPTSGRLVEQYF | TRBV28 | TRBD2 | few | TRBJ2-7
TGTGCCAGCAGCTTAGAGGGGGCGCACGCTTTCTTT | CASSLEGAHAFF | TRBV2 | TRBD1 | . | TRBJ1-1
TGTGCCAGCAGCTTTAGTGGAAGCTCCTACAATGAGCAGTTCTTC | CASSFSGSSYNEQFF | TRBV7-2 | . | . | TRBJ2-1
TGTGCCAGCAGTGGGAGTCAACTAGCGGGAGGGTCACCATCCCCAGGGGAGCTGTTTTTT | CASSGSQLAGGSPSPGELFF | TRBV25-1 | TRBD2 | few | TRBJ2-2